The 15 T cell receptor beta chains reported below all come from one sample, sequenced in a study of beta chain features in type 1 diabetes. Expressed TCRB transcripts were sequenced, since all the RNA that had been isolated was reverse transcribed. This table comes from immunoSEQ multiplex PCR, and its TCRdb copy is limited to in-frame clones, with some not included. The sample yields about 160,000 clones, about 8.3% seen once. For these TCRs, the target antigens are not known. The study's findings and limits: In all four CD4+ subsets, TCRB CDR3 length was significantly, moderately reduced in type 1 diabetes.

The sample consisted of central memory CD4+ T cells from blood. These receptors all stem from a woman aged 18-30 years with type 1 diabetes.

This sequence joins TRBV5-1 and TRBJ2-6; tentative D call: TRBD1 (6 bases). CDR1 SGHRS and CDR2 YFSETQ come from the germline V gene. CDR3 size: 15 residues. V was shortened by 4 bases and J by 2 bases, with 10 bases between the two germline ends. CDR3 in amino acids: CASSPQGAGANVLTF. CDR3 coding DNA: TGCGCCAGCAGCCCACAGGGAGCTGGGGCCAACGTCCTGACTTTC.

This clone was seen a handful of times. This chain links TRBV29-1 with TRBJ2-5; 11 bases align to TRBD1. TRBJ2-7 explains the end of the DNA better; the J call may be wrong. Looked up from germline, CDR1 is SQVTM and CDR2 is ANQGSEA. The CDR3 sequence is 13 residues long. This CDR3 is CSVADRGQGEQYF. In DNA, the CDR3 is TGCAGCGTCGCGGACAGGGGGCAGGGCGAGCAGTACTTC.

This chain links TRBV5-1 with TRBJ2-6; no reliable D call. CDR1 is SGHRS, CDR2 YFSETQ, per germline. The ends were cut back, 4 bases at V and 2 bases at J, with 10 bases in the middle. The CDR3 has 15 amino acids. The DNA of the CDR3 is TGCGCCAGCAGCGATGACAAGGCTGGGGCCAACGTCCTGACTTTC. Translation gives CASSDDKAGANVLTF.

Only a few counts were recorded for this clone. The V call is TRBV14, the J call TRBJ2-4; TRBD1 agrees at 8 bases. The CDR3 contains 14 residues. J gave up 5 bases and V 5 bases, and 5 bases lay outside the gene matches. Germline V gene lookup returns CDR1 SGHDN and CDR2 FVKESK. The CDR3 bases are TGTGCCAGCAGCGTCACAGGGGGACAAAACATTCAGTACTTC. This codes for CASSVTGGQNIQYF.

In its sample, this clone was seen a few times. The chain links TRBV7-6 to TRBJ2-1, with D hard to call. CDR1 is SGHVS and CDR2 is FNYEAQ in the germline V gene. Trimming pared 5 bases from V and 0 bases from J, leaving 8 bases between. The CDR3 is 14 amino acids. The CDR3 DNA follows: TGTGCCAGCAGCCCCCAATTCTCCTACAATGAGCAGTTCTTC. This codes for CASSPQFSYNEQFF.

The V and J genes are TRBV4-2 and TRBJ1-5; 9 bases fit TRBD1. This CDR3 is 15 amino acids long. Trimming took 5 bases from V and 3 from J; bases not matched to a gene: 5. Germline CDR1 is LGHNA and CDR2 is YNFKEQ. CDR3 sequence reads: CASSSGTGFNQPQHF. The CDR3 bases are TGTGCCAGCAGCTCCGGGACAGGGTTCAATCAGCCCCAGCATTTT.

Concerning this clone: It is likely a read error, because the conserved phenylalanine at the end of the CDR3 is missing. The DNA is omitted, as the CDR3 cannot be located on it reliably, and the CDR3 follows TCRdb's listing. The genes are TRBV7-9 and TRBJ2-7; TRBD1, the D gene given by the table, was not confirmed from the DNA. From its first to its last residue, the CDR3 has 13 amino acids. Per the germline V gene, CDR1 is SEHNR and CDR2 is FQNEAQ (reference sequence). The CDR3 reads CASSPKDRLSLYL.

The CDR3 DNA is TGTGCTAGTGGTTTGCTTCCGGGACTCCATCACAATGAGCAGTTCTTC. Protein: CASGLLPGLHHNEQFF. The chain employs TRBV12-5 and TRBJ2-1; D is possibly TRBD2 (6 bases). Germline lookup yields CDR1 LGHNT and CDR2 FRNRAP. CDR3 length: 16 residues. V was pared by 2 bases and J by 5 bases, with 16 bases between.

The sample holds a few counts of this clone. The rearrangement uses TRBV6-5 and TRBJ2-7; D uncertain. Germline V CDR1 and CDR2: MNHEY, SVGAGI. V dropped 9 bases and J dropped 6 bases, with 12 bases sitting between them. This CDR3 is 11 amino acids long. The DNA for the CDR3 is TGTGCCAGTGCTACCCCCCCCGAGCAGTACTTC. Protein sequence: CASATPPEQYF.

This clone was counted ten times or more. This chain uses TRBV6-6 with TRBJ2-5; 11 bases are a match to TRBD2. Germline loops: CDR1 MNHNY, CDR2 SVGAGI (reference sequence). V lost 0 bases, J lost 7 bases, and 1 base stayed unmatched. CDR3 length: 14 amino acids. The CDR3 loop is CASSYSGTSGTQYF. Written as DNA, the CDR3 is TGTGCCAGCAGTTACTCAGGGACTAGCGGGACCCAGTACTTC.

This clone was counted a few times. This sequence joins TRBV4-3 and TRBJ1-4; D unclear. Trimming took off 2 bases at V and 8 bases at J, with 9 bases between the two ends. Germline V gives CDR1 LGHNA, CDR2 YSLEER. The CDR3 consists of 13 residues. CDR3 bases: TGCGCCAGCAGCCAACGAAGCGGGGAAAAACTGTTTTTT. Protein sequence: CASSQRSGEKLFF.

This clone has only a few counts. The chain is built from TRBV5-4 and TRBJ2-3, with 9 bases identical to TRBD1. The CDR3 is made up of 17 amino acids. The germline V gene encodes CDR1 SGHNT and CDR2 YYREEE (reference sequence). V lost 5 bases and J lost 3; bases outside the gene matches: 13. CDR3 DNA sequence: TGTGCCAGCAGTCCAACCGGGGGACAGGGAAGGACAGATACGCAGTATTTT. Its translation: CASSPTGGQGRTDTQYF.

The chain is built from TRBV27 and TRBJ1-1, with 7 bases aligning to TRBD1. CDR1 and CDR2 (germline): MNHEY, SMNVEV (reference sequence). J was trimmed by 4 bases and V by 2 bases; bases with no gene match: 1. This CDR3 contains 13 residues. The CDR3 region has the DNA TGTGCCAGCAGTTTAACAGGGGTCACTGAAGCTTTCTTT. It is translated as CASSLTGVTEAFF.

The J gene is TRBJ2-1, the V gene TRBV30, with D maybe TRBD2 (6 bases). V was cut by 1 base and J by 9 bases, with 7 bases left in between. This CDR3 spans 11 amino acids. CDR1 is GTSNPN and CDR2 is SVGIG in the germline V gene (reference sequence). The CDR3 protein is CAWSGGVEQFF. The CDR3, as DNA: TGTGCCTGGAGTGGGGGGGTTGAGCAGTTCTTC.

The sample holds a few counts of this clone. This chain connects TRBV5-6 to TRBJ2-5; 7 nucleotides align to TRBD1. The CDR3 is 13 amino acids. CDR1 SGHDT and CDR2 YYEEEE come from the germline V gene. V shed 4 bases, J shed 3 bases, and the junction held 3 bases outside the gene matches. The CDR3 sequence: CASSLGTEETQYF. CDR3 in DNA: TGTGCCAGCAGCCTGGGGACAGAAGAGACCCAGTACTTC.